The 29 T cell receptor beta chains below come from one sample, sequenced in a study of T cells in Graves' hyperthyroidism and ophthalmopathy. The investigators amplified TCR beta CDR3 regions from RNA transcripts. First-round RT-PCR of the TCR CDR3 relied on the HTBI primer set. One entry per CDR3 protein results from TCRdb running MiXCR on the multiplex PCR reads. The table records about 710,000 distinct CDR3 sequences, roughly 15% of them present only once. What was sequenced was blood. These receptors were collected from a man younger than 30 with Graves' hyperthyroidism.

This clonotype was picked up many times. The rearrangement links TRBV27 to TRBJ2-5; D is undetermined. This CDR3 contains 14 residues. Trimming left V 5 bases short and J 5 bases short, with 15 bases between. The V gene's germline CDR1 is MNHEY and CDR2 SMNVEV (reference sequence). CDR3 DNA: TGTGCCAGCAGTGTCACCTCGAATCCTGAGACCCAGTACTTC. It yields the protein CASSVTSNPETQYF.

The CDR3 DNA follows: TGCAGTGCTAGGAGTCCGGGACTAGGGGGGGATGAGCAGTTCTTC. This gives the protein CSARSPGLGGDEQFF. The chain is built from TRBV20-1 and TRBJ2-1; 8 nucleotides match TRBD2. Germline values: CDR1 DFQATT, CDR2 SNEGSKA (reference sequence). The V segment lost 3 bases and the J segment 8 bases; nucleotides outside the gene matches: 12. The CDR3 covers 15 residues.

This clonotype was seen a handful of times. Here the CDR3 DNA reads TGTGCCTGGAACCGGCGGGTTGGGTTCGGCACAGATACGCAGTATTTT. Protein product: CAWNRRVGFGTDTQYF. The chain couples TRBV30 to TRBJ2-3; TRBD2 might be the D (5 bases). The CDR3 consists of 16 residues. Looked up from germline, CDR1 is GTSNPN and CDR2 is SVGIG (reference sequence). Trimming left V 4 bases short and J 1 base short, with 18 bases between.

This clonotype showed up many times. The chain combines TRBV28 with TRBJ1-4, with 7 bases matching TRBD1. The CDR3 spans 15 residues. V shed 6 bases, J shed 6 bases, and the junction held 10 bases outside the gene matches. Germline V gene data show CDR1 as MDHEN and CDR2 as SYDVKM. The CDR3 region is CASRTGSGGDEKLFF. As DNA, the CDR3 is TGTGCCAGCAGGACAGGGTCGGGCGGTGATGAAAAACTGTTTTTT.

The gene calls are TRBV6-1 and TRBJ1-2; a possible D gene is TRBD1 (6 bases). The germline gives CDR1 MNHNS, CDR2 SASEGT. This CDR3 comprises 13 residues. The ends were cut back, 5 bases at V and 8 bases at J, with 15 bases in the middle. The CDR3 DNA reads as TGTGCCAGCAGTAGCCGGGACATGGGCGGCTACACCTTC. Translation gives CASSSRDMGGYTF.

The chain has TRBV7-9 and TRBJ2-7; tentative D call: TRBD1 (6 bases). V gave up 5 bases and J gave up 7 bases, with 15 bases separating them. The CDR3 sequence is 13 residues long. The germline gives CDR1 SEHNR, CDR2 FQNEAQ (reference sequence). CDR3 in amino acids: CASSLNRVGEQYF. In DNA, the CDR3 is TGTGCCAGCAGCCTCAACAGGGTCGGAGAGCAGTACTTC.

The chain carries TRBV24-1 and TRBJ2-7; D possibly corresponds to TRBD2 (7 bases). Germline lookup yields CDR1 KGHDR and CDR2 SFDVKD. Trimming removed 4 bases at V and 4 bases at J, with 16 bases between. This CDR3 has 15 residues. In nucleotides, the CDR3 is TGTGCCACCAGTGACCCGTCACAGGGAGGGTACGAGCAGTACTTC. Translating it yields CATSDPSQGGYEQYF.

This clonotype was seen a handful of times. J is TRBJ2-7 and V is TRBV24-1; 7 bases are a match to TRBD2. V dropped 3 bases and J dropped 2; count of bases not matched to a gene: 6. This CDR3 contains 15 residues. Germline V gene lookup returns CDR1 KGHDR and CDR2 SFDVKD. CDR3 amino acids: CATSDADGTTYEQYF. The CDR3, as DNA: TGTGCCACCAGTGATGCGGACGGGACTACCTACGAGCAGTACTTC.

This clonotype occurred a few times. The junction does not match germline at one end; this may be a read error. The rearrangement uses TRBV12-3 or TRBV12-4 and TRBJ2-3, with TRBD2 matching over 7 bases. The CDR3 is 15 residues long. In nucleotides, the CDR3 is TGTGCCGGCAGTTTTCGGCGGGGGATCACAGATACGCAGTATTTT. Translated, it gives CAGSFRRGITDTQYF.

This clonotype was found once. This sequence joins TRBV5-1 and TRBJ2-2; TRBD2 is a possible D gene (6 bases). There are 15 residues in the CDR3. Deletions cut 8 bases from V and 1 base from J, with 15 bases between. CDR1 and CDR2 from the germline V gene are SGHRS and YFSETQ. Here the CDR3 reads CASTSGSGNTGELFF. The CDR3 nucleotides read TGCGCCAGTACCTCGGGTAGCGGGAACACCGGGGAGCTGTTTTTT.

The V and J genes are TRBV4-2 and TRBJ2-7; 7 positions agree with TRBD2. The CDR3 loop spans 18 amino acids. CDR1 and CDR2 from the germline V gene are LGHNA and YNFKEQ. Trimming at V came to 1 base and at J to 3 bases, leaving 15 bases not matched to a gene. This CDR3 is CASSQGNLATSANYEQYF. The CDR3 DNA follows: TGTGCCAGCAGCCAAGGAAACCTGGCCACTAGCGCTAACTACGAGCAGTACTTC.

In this sample, this clonotype turned up many times. The rearrangement links TRBV7-9 to TRBJ2-3, with 9 bases fitting TRBD2. The V gene's germline CDR1 is SEHNR and CDR2 FQNEAQ (reference sequence). CDR3 length: 16 amino acids. V lost 5 bases, J lost 0 bases, and 6 bases stayed unmatched. CDR3: CASSRPTSGSTDTQYF. In DNA form, the CDR3 reads TGTGCCAGCAGCCGTCCTACTAGCGGGAGCACAGATACGCAGTATTTT.

This clonotype was observed at least ten times. V usage is TRBV28 and J usage is TRBJ2-5, with 12 bases identical to TRBD2. CDR1 and CDR2 from the germline V gene are MDHEN and SYDVKM. The V gene end was trimmed by 6 bases and the J gene end by 7 bases; junction bases not matched to a gene: 9. The CDR3 sequence is 15 residues long. CDR3 nucleotides: TGTGCCAGCAGGCATAGACTAGCGGGAGAGGGGACCCAGTACTTC. Translation: CASRHRLAGEGTQYF.

The table lists this clonotype with a few counts. The chain couples TRBV7-3 to TRBJ2-6; D unresolved. This CDR3 is built from 15 residues. Germline assignment: CDR1 SGHTA and CDR2 FQGTGA. V lost 2 bases, J lost 3 bases, and 8 bases lay in between. The CDR3 sequence is CASSLLGLGANVLTF. In DNA, the CDR3 is TGTGCCAGCAGCTTACTAGGTCTTGGGGCCAACGTCCTGACTTTC.

This chain uses TRBV28 with TRBJ2-3; tentative D call: TRBD2 (6 bases). The germline V gene has CDR1 MDHEN and CDR2 SYDVKM. This CDR3 has 14 residues. V shed 4 bases and J shed 2 bases, with 10 bases lying between them. Written as DNA, the CDR3 is TGTGCCAGCAGTTCGGTGGGACTCACAGATACGCAGTATTTT. It is translated as CASSSVGLTDTQYF.

This clonotype has ten or more counts. The chain uses TRBV20-1 and TRBJ2-3, with 8 bases identical to TRBD2. Trimming cost V 5 bases and J 4 bases; bases outside gene matches: 11. CDR1 and CDR2 (germline): DFQATT, SNEGSKA (reference sequence). This CDR3 region has 15 residues. The CDR3 coding sequence is TGCAGTGCTCCCCTGGGGAGCGGGAGTGCAGATACGCAGTATTTT. Residues: CSAPLGSGSADTQYF.

The chain recombines TRBV30 with TRBJ1-2, with D uncertain. This CDR3 is 14 amino acids long. Germline assignment: CDR1 GTSNPN and CDR2 SVGIG (reference sequence). Trimming stripped 2 bases from V and 0 bases from J, with 10 bases between. This chain's CDR3 is CAWSLKGANYGYTF. In DNA, the CDR3 is TGTGCCTGGAGTCTTAAGGGAGCTAACTATGGCTACACCTTC.

This clonotype was counted a few times. This sequence joins TRBV29-1 and TRBJ2-1; 9 positions match TRBD2. Looked up from germline, CDR1 is SQVTM and CDR2 is ANQGSEA. This CDR3 spans 13 amino acids. This chain's CDR3 is CSSSGRSYNEQFF. The DNA for the CDR3 is TGCAGTTCGAGCGGGAGGTCTTACAATGAGCAGTTCTTC.

This clonotype has at least ten counts. The chain links TRBV7-4 to TRBJ1-1; TRBD1 matches 8 bases. Germline CDR1 and CDR2: SGHVT and SQSDAQ. The V and J ends lost 6 bases and 1 base, in that order; junction bases with no gene match: 10. The CDR3 contains 16 residues. As DNA, the CDR3 is TGTGCCAGCAGACAGTGCAAGGGACAGGAGAACACTGAAGCTTTCTTT. Translating gives CASRQCKGQENTEAFF.

This clonotype occurred a few times. This rearrangement joins TRBV7-9 to TRBJ2-1; D not resolved. Germline V lookup: CDR1 SEHNR, CDR2 FQNEAQ (reference sequence). V lost 9 bases and J lost 4, with 13 bases in between. This CDR3 has 13 amino acids. In DNA form, the CDR3 reads TGTGCCAGGGGAAATCTAGGGTACAATGAGCAGTTCTTC. This gives the protein CARGNLGYNEQFF.

This clonotype showed up many times. The J gene is TRBJ2-1, the V gene TRBV12-3 or TRBV12-4; 12 bases map to TRBD2. CDR3 length equals 13 residues. With 6 bases clipped from V and 10 bases from J, the junction kept 4 bases outside the gene matches. The CDR3 sequence is CASSTTSGGEQFF. CDR3 in DNA: TGTGCCAGCAGCACTACTAGCGGGGGGGAGCAGTTCTTC.

This clonotype was detected ten times or more. This rearrangement joins TRBV3-1 to TRBJ2-2, with unresolved D. Germline CDR1 is LGHDT and CDR2 is YNNKEL (reference sequence). Between the trimmed V and J ends, which lost 3 bases and 0 bases, there was a span of 14 bases. The CDR3 has 17 residues. The CDR3 nucleotides are TGTGCCAGCAGCCAGTACCGGGCCCTAGCGAACACCGGGGAGCTGTTTTTT. It translates to CASSQYRALANTGELFF.

This clonotype has ten or more counts. This rearrangement joins TRBV15 to TRBJ2-7; D gene ambiguous. Trimming took 0 bases from V and 2 from J, leaving 8 bases between them. CDR3 length: 14 amino acids. Per germline, CDR1 LNHNV and CDR2 YYDKDF (reference sequence). The CDR3 DNA reads as TGTGCCACCAGCAGAGATAGGTTGACCTACGAGCAGTACTTC. Translated, it gives CATSRDRLTYEQYF. Using reference TRBV15 and TRBJ2-7 for the parts outside the CDR3, the full variable domain is DAMVIQNPRYQVTQFGKPVTLSCSQTLNHNVMYWYQQKSSQAPKLLFHYYDKDFNNEADTPDNFQSRRPNTSFCFLDIRSPGLGDTAMYLCATSRDRLTYEQYFGPGTRLTVT.

This clonotype was seen a handful of times. This rearrangement joins TRBV20-1 to TRBJ1-5; D unresolved. Germline CDR1 is DFQATT and CDR2 is SNEGSKA (reference sequence). The length of the CDR3 is 14 residues. The ends were cut back, 1 base at V and 4 bases at J, with 11 bases in the middle. The CDR3 nucleotides are TGCAGTGCTAGAGTAGGGCAGCAAAATCAGCCCCAGCATTTT. This encodes CSARVGQQNQPQHF.

There are many counts of this clonotype. The CDR3 nucleotides read TGTGCCTGGAAGGGGGACTACCTCCATGAGCAGTTCTTC. Its protein is CAWKGDYLHEQFF. This chain links TRBV30 with TRBJ2-1; D may be TRBD2 (7 bases). The CDR3 covers 13 residues. Germline-derived CDR1 and CDR2 are GTSNPN and SVGIG (reference sequence). Trimming removed 4 bases from V and 8 bases from J, with 15 bases in between.

This clonotype was seen ten or more times. The genes are TRBV7-2 and TRBJ2-4; TRBD2 aligns across 8 bases. Germline assignment: CDR1 SGHTA and CDR2 FQGNSA. The CDR3 consists of 19 residues. V gave up 1 base and J gave up 0 bases; unmatched junction bases: 11. CDR3 sequence reads: CASSLDQAGVNVAKNIQYF. CDR3 DNA sequence: TGTGCCAGCAGCTTAGATCAAGCGGGAGTCAACGTAGCCAAAAACATTCAGTACTTC.

The chain couples TRBV20-1 to TRBJ2-3, with 7 bases matching TRBD1. The CDR3 spans 13 residues. From germline, CDR1 is DFQATT and CDR2 SNEGSKA (reference sequence). J was trimmed by 3 bases and V by 6 bases; bases with no gene match: 6. The DNA for the CDR3 is TGCAGTGCCGCGACAGGGACAACAGATACGCAGTATTTT. It translates to CSAATGTTDTQYF.

This clonotype occurred many times. The J gene is TRBJ2-7, the V gene TRBV12-3 or TRBV12-4, with 8 positions matching TRBD2. V shed 3 bases and J 3 bases; nucleotides not matched to a gene: 28. The CDR3 consists of 22 residues. The CDR3 DNA reads as TGTGCCAGCAGTTTCACCAATGTAGCGGGATTACCACCAGGGCGGGGCTTCTACGAGCAGTACTTC. It specifies CASSFTNVAGLPPGRGFYEQYF.

The chain combines TRBV28 with TRBJ1-1; D is possibly TRBD1 (5 bases). Trimming removed 3 bases from V and 0 bases from J, with 20 bases in between. CDR3 length equals 18 residues. Germline V gene sequence: CDR1 MDHEN, CDR2 SYDVKM. CDR3 DNA: TGTGCCAGCAGTTTGTGGGGACCCCAAACTCGTATGAACACTGAAGCTTTCTTT. It encodes CASSLWGPQTRMNTEAFF. Together with reference TRBV28 and TRBJ1-1, the CDR3 gives the full variable domain: DVKVTQSSRYLVKRTGEKVFLECVQDMDHENMFWYRQDPGLGLRLIYFSYDVKMKEKGDIPEGYSVSREKKERFSLILESASTNQTSMYLCASSLWGPQTRMNTEAFFGQGTRLTVV.